This TCR beta chain was recorded in a study of blood T cell repertoires in COVID-19. Overall study: Researchers got acute and convalescent COVID-19 samples from the United States, Italy and Spain. The cDNA or gDNA used as material had been derived from T cells, B-cell-depleted T cells, or PBMCs.

Original methodology: Quantification of nucleated cells was approximated via reference gene primer amplification. Generated by immunoSEQ multiplex PCR, the TCRdb table keeps only in-frame clones and is missing some. For V, J and clone size, that table is used; D and trimming come from the DNA. The table shows about 140,000 clones, with 85% to 90% occurring only once. This clone was recorded a few times. Germline V gene data show CDR1 as SQVTM and CDR2 as ANQGSEA. The V end was cut by 1 base, the J end by 4 bases, with 10 bases between. CDR3 length equals 13 residues. V usage is TRBV29-1 and J usage is TRBJ2-5; TRBD2 is a possible D gene (6 bases). The TCR originated in a woman between 55 and 75 years old with acute or convalescent COVID-19. Sequenced input: peripheral blood. The CDR3 bases are TGCAGCGTTGAAGCGGAGGGCAGAGAGACCCAGTACTTC. Translating gives CSVEAEGRETQYF.